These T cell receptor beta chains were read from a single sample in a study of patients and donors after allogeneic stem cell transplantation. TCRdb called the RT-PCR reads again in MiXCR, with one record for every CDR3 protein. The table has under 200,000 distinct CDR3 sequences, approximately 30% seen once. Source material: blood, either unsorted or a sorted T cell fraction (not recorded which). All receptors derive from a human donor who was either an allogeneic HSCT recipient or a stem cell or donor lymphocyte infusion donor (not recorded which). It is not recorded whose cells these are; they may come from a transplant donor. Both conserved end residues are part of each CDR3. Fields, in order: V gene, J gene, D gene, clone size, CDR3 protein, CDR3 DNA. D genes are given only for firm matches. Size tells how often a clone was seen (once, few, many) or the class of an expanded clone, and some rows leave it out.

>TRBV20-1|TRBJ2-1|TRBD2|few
CSAPSGGSDEQFF
TGCAGTGCACCTAGCGGGGGTTCGGATGAGCAGTTCTTC
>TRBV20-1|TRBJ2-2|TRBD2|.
CSARGSSGRRGELFF
TGCAGTGCTAGAGGCTCTAGCGGGAGGCGTGGGGAGCTGTTTTTT
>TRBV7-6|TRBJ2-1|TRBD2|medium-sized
CASMASGYNEQFF
TGTGCCAGCATGGCTAGCGGTTATAATGAGCAGTTCTTC
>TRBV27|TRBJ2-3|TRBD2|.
CASSSPTLAVSTDTQYF
TGTGCCAGCAGCTCCCCAACTCTAGCGGTTAGCACAGATACGCAGTATTTT
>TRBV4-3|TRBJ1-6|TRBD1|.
CASSQLQGASGNSPLHF
TGCGCCAGCAGCCAACTTCAGGGGGCCTCAGGGAATTCACCCCTCCACTTT
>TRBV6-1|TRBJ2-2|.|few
CASNLAKRTGELFF
TGTGCCAGCAATTTAGCCAAGAGAACCGGGGAGCTGTTTTTT
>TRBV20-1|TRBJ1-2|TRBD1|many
CSAIDQTGTGYTF
TGCAGTGCTATCGACCAGACAGGGACTGGCTACACCTTC
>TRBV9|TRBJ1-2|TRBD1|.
CASSVSRGQGNYGYTF
TGTGCCAGCAGCGTATCGAGGGGACAGGGTAACTATGGCTACACCTTC
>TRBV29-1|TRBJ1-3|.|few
CSVWGPRNTIYF
TGCAGCGTTTGGGGACCGAGAAACACCATATATTTT
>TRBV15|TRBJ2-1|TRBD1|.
CATTFSDRPIEQFF
TGTGCCACCACCTTCTCGGACAGGCCAATTGAGCAGTTCTTC
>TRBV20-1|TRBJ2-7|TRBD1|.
CSAEPGDRVLRQYF
TGCAGTGCCGAACCCGGGGACAGAGTCCTTCGGCAGTACTTC
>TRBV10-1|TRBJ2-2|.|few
CASRAKATGELFF
TGCGCCAGCAGAGCTAAGGCCACCGGGGAGCTGTTTTTT
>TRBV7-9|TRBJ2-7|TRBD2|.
CASSPTSGRAHPFHEQYF
TGTGCCAGCAGCCCGACTAGCGGGAGGGCCCACCCCTTCCACGAGCAGTACTTC
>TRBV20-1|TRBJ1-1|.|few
CSASMVSEAFF
TGCAGTGCTTCCATGGTGTCTGAAGCTTTCTTT
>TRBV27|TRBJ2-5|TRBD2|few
CASSPRTSGIQETQYF
TGTGCCAGCAGTCCCAGGACTAGCGGGATACAAGAGACCCAGTACTTC
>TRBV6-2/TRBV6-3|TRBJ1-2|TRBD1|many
CASSQGQGGGYTF
TGTGCCAGCAGTCAGGGACAGGGAGGCGGCTACACCTTC
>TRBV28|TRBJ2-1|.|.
CASSSARGADYNEQFF
TGTGCCAGCAGTTCGGCCCGGGGAGCGGACTACAATGAGCAGTTCTTC
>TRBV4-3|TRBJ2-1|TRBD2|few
CASSQGGSSYNEQFF
TGCGCCAGCAGCCAAGGCGGGAGCTCCTACAATGAGCAGTTCTTC
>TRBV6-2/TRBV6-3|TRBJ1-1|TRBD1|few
CASSYSGQGSTEAFF
TGTGCCAGCAGTTACTCGGGACAGGGGAGCACTGAAGCTTTCTTT
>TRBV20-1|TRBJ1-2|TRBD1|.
CSARGDSYGYTF
TGCAGTGCTAGGGGGGACAGTTATGGCTACACCTTC
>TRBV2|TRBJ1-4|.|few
CASRDSIEKLFF
TGTGCCAGCAGGGACTCCATTGAAAAACTGTTTTTT
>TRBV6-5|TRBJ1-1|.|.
CASSHGINTEAFF
TGTGCCAGCAGCCACGGGATTAACACTGAAGCTTTCTTT
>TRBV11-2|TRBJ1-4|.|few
CASSEGPYNEKLFF
TGTGCCAGCAGCGAGGGACCATATAATGAAAAACTGTTTTTT
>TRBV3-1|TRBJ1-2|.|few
CASSQERTGYTF
TGTGCCAGCAGCCAAGAGCGGACTGGCTACACCTTC